The text below deals with one T cell receptor (beta chain). Antigen specificity is unknown. The sample belongs to a study of cytomegalovirus exposure and HLA in healthy donors. Whole-study findings and limits: Most TCR sequences were uncommon, yet certain public TCRs appeared in many donors. In all likelihood, a cluster of highly shared sequence variants was a sequencing artifact. Later examination showed HLA-associated TCR beta chains had greater clonal expansion than equally common others.

PCR employed 60 Vbeta and 13 Jbeta primers. Method: immunoSEQ multiplex PCR; TCRdb's copy keeps in-frame clones and lacks some. The sample lists roughly 130,000 clones, about 80% occurring once. All the people who gave samples were healthy bone marrow donors. The sample comprised PBMCs. The origin of this receptor is a male donor in good health and CMV-seronegative.

The CDR3 coding sequence is TGCGCCAGCAGCTTGGAAGGGACAGATTACGAGACCCAGTACTTC. This sequence encodes CASSLEGTDYETQYF. The chain uses TRBV5-1 and TRBJ2-5; 7 bases are a match to TRBD1. Per germline, CDR1 SGHRS and CDR2 YFSETQ. The J segment lost 5 bases and the V segment lost 0 bases, leaving 7 bases of the junction unmatched. The CDR3 extends over 15 amino acids.